The rows below give T cell receptor beta chains drawn from one sample of a study of blood T cell repertoires in COVID-19. Generated by immunoSEQ multiplex PCR, the TCRdb table keeps only in-frame clones and is missing some. The sample includes 230,000 or so clones, over 75% seen only once; the top ten take 5.1%. The sequenced sample was peripheral blood. Receptor source: a human donor in a cohort sampled during active COVID-19. Both conserved end residues are part of each CDR3. A D gene is named only where the DNA matches it firmly. The listing skips clone size in some rows; elsewhere it reads once, few, many or a size class.

>.|TRBV2|TRBJ2-7|.
CASRADTGEQYF
TGTGCCAGCAGGGCGGACACCGGGGAGCAGTACTTC
>few|TRBV19|TRBJ2-4|TRBD2
CASNGPGLADIQYF
TGTGCCAGTAACGGGCCGGGACTAGCGGACATTCAGTACTTC
>.|TRBV6-5|TRBJ2-7|TRBD2
CASSFTGTSDHEQYF
TGTGCCAGCAGTTTTACCGGGACTAGCGACCACGAGCAGTACTTC
>.|TRBV11-3|TRBJ2-1|TRBD1
CASSLGATGMEQFF
TGTGCCAGCAGCTTAGGGGCGACAGGGATGGAGCAGTTCTTC
>.|TRBV6-5|TRBJ2-7|TRBD1
CASSYYRDRGYEQYF
TGTGCCAGCAGTTACTACCGGGACAGGGGCTACGAGCAGTACTTC
>.|TRBV5-1|TRBJ2-5|.
CASSLEEGGETQYF
TGCGCCAGCAGCTTGGAGGAAGGAGGAGAGACCCAGTACTTC
>few|TRBV7-8|TRBJ1-2|TRBD1
CASSLERGSGGAHGYTF
TGTGCCAGCAGCTTAGAGAGGGGATCAGGGGGCGCCCATGGCTACACCTTC
>once|TRBV9|TRBJ2-2|.
CASSVAGVNANTGELFF
TGTGCCAGCAGCGTAGCGGGGGTGAACGCGAACACCGGGGAGCTGTTTTTT
>.|TRBV19|TRBJ1-1|TRBD1
CASSIDARTGWSTEAFF
TGTGCCAGTAGTATAGATGCGCGGACAGGGTGGAGCACTGAAGCTTTCTTT
>.|TRBV20-1|TRBJ1-1|.
CSARGQGAFF
TGCAGTGCTAGAGGGCAGGGGGCTTTCTTT
>.|TRBV6-6|TRBJ2-1|TRBD2
CASSRLTSGRGISYNEQFF
TGTGCCAGCAGCCGACTGACTAGCGGGAGAGGGATATCCTACAATGAGCAGTTCTTC
>once|TRBV6-5|TRBJ2-7|.
CASINSYEQYF
TGTGCCAGCATAAACTCCTACGAGCAGTACTTC
>once|TRBV18|TRBJ2-5|TRBD1
CASSNRGTQETQYF
TGTGCCAGCTCAAACAGGGGGACTCAAGAGACCCAGTACTTC
>.|TRBV18|TRBJ1-4|TRBD1
CASSPPGTVLLEKLFF
TGTGCCAGCTCACCGCCCGGGACAGTGTTATTAGAAAAACTGTTTTTT
>.|TRBV3-1/TRBV3-2|TRBJ2-7|TRBD2
CASSPQWTGGGYEQYF
TGTGCCAGCAGCCCCCAATGGACGGGAGGGGGCTACGAGCAGTACTTC
>.|TRBV6-5|TRBJ2-3|TRBD2
CASSFTSETSTDTQYF
TGTGCCAGCAGTTTCACTAGCGAAACTAGCACAGATACGCAGTATTTT
>.|TRBV28|TRBJ2-7|TRBD2
CASSLVASGRHWGNYF
TGTGCCAGCAGTCTGGTGGCTAGCGGGAGACATTGGGGGAATTACTTC
>.|TRBV6-2/TRBV6-3|TRBJ2-7|TRBD1
CASSRDRVNEQYF
TGTGCCAGCAGTCGGGACAGGGTGAACGAGCAGTACTTC
>.|TRBV6-6|TRBJ1-1|.
CASSYPLGAVNTEAFF
TGTGCCAGCAGTTACCCTTTGGGGGCTGTGAACACTGAAGCTTTCTTT
>.|TRBV28|TRBJ2-1|TRBD2
CASSFPRTSGSSYNEQFF
TGTGCCAGCAGTTTCCCTCGGACTAGCGGGAGCTCCTACAATGAGCAGTTCTTC
>.|TRBV7-2|TRBJ2-1|TRBD1
CASSLVGGTGGFLYNEQFF
TGTGCCAGCAGCTTAGTGGGCGGGACAGGGGGTTTTCTATACAATGAGCAGTTCTTC
>.|TRBV24-1|TRBJ1-5|TRBD1
CATDSGQGYQPQHF
TGTGCCACGGACTCGGGACAGGGGTATCAGCCCCAGCATTTT
>.|TRBV24-1|TRBJ2-7|TRBD1
CATSAGTATYEQYF
TGTGCCACCAGTGCCGGGACAGCGACCTACGAGCAGTACTTC
>.|TRBV3-1/TRBV3-2|TRBJ2-5|TRBD2
CASSTPAGGTQYF
TGTGCCAGCAGCACCCCGGCGGGGGGGACCCAGTACTTC
>few|TRBV28|TRBJ1-6|.
CASSPPVGATYNSPLHF
TGTGCCAGCAGTCCACCGGTGGGGGCTACCTATAATTCACCCCTCCACTTT
>.|TRBV28|TRBJ2-7|TRBD2
CASSLPQGTSDYEQYF
TGTGCCAGCAGTTTACCACAAGGGACTAGTGACTACGAGCAGTACTTC
>.|TRBV5-4|TRBJ2-3|.
CASSLVGSRATDTQYF
TGTGCCAGCAGCTTGGTGGGCAGCAGAGCCACAGATACGCAGTATTTT
>.|TRBV7-9|TRBJ2-1|.
CASSLGDSSYNEQFF
TGTGCCAGCAGCTTAGGAGACAGTTCCTACAATGAGCAGTTCTTC
>.|TRBV25-1|TRBJ2-1|.
CASSASLNEQFF
TGTGCCAGCAGTGCTTCCCTCAATGAGCAGTTCTTC
>.|TRBV19|TRBJ1-2|TRBD1
CASSLSPGQGIGYTF
TGTGCCAGTAGTCTATCCCCGGGACAGGGAATTGGCTACACCTTC
>.|TRBV15|TRBJ1-4|.
CATSTTAQGWEKLFF
TGTGCCACCAGCACTACCGCTCAGGGATGGGAAAAACTGTTTTTT